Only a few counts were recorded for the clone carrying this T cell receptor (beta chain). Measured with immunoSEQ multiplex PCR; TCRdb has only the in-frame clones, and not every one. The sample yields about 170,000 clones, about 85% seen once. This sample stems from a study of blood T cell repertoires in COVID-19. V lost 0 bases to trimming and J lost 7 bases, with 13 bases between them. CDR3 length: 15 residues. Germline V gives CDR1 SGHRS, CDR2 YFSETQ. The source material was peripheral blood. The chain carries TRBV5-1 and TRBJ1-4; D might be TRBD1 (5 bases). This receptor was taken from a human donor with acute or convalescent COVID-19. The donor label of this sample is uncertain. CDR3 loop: CASSLGQGRSEKLFF. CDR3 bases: TGCGCCAGCAGCTTGGGGCAGGGAAGGAGTGAAAAACTGTTTTTT. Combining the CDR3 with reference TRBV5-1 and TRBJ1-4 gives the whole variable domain KAGVTQTPRYLIKTRGQQVTLSCSPISGHRSVSWYQQTPGQGLQFLFEYFSETQRNKGNFPGRFSGRQFSNSRSEMNVSTLELGDSALYLCASSLGQGRSEKLFFGSGTQLSVL.